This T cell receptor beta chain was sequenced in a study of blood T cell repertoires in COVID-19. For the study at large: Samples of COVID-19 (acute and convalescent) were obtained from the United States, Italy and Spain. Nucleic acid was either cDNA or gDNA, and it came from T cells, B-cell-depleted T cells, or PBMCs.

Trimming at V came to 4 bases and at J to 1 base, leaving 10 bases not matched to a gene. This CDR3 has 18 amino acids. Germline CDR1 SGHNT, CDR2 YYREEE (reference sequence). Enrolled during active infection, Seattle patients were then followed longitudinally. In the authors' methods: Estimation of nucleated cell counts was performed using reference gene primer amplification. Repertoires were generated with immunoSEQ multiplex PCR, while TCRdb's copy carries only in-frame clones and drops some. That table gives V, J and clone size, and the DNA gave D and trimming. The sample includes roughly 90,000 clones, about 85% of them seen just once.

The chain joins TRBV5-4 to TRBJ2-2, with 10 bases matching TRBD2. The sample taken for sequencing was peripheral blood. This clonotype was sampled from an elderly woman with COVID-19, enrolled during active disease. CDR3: CASSPGLAPLGNTGELFF. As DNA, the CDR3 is TGTGCCAGCAGCCCGGGACTAGCGCCCCTGGGGAACACCGGGGAGCTGTTTTTT.